Reported below is one TCR beta chain. Relying on iRepertoire HTBI primers and Arm-PCR of CDR3 regions, the team built TCR beta libraries. TCRdb fed the multiplex PCR reads into MiXCR, producing one record per CDR3 protein. The sample includes under 500,000 distinct CDR3 sequences, less than 25% seen only once; the top ten take 20% to 25%. Germline lookup yields CDR1 LGHNA and CDR2 YNFKEQ. V was shortened by 1 base and J by 7 bases, with 19 bases between the two germline ends. This CDR3 has 17 amino acids. The time point is: persistent/refractory GD, antithyroid drugs over 5 years with positive TRAb. RNA from PBMCs was the source of the TCR library. The source of the sample is a study of regulatory T cells in long-lasting Graves disease.

This receptor was taken from a female donor with Graves disease. Source: peripheral blood mononuclear cells (PBMCs), taken when the disease was refractory, from a patient treated with antithyroid drugs. This chain uses TRBV4-2 with TRBJ1-4; TRBD1 is a possible D gene (6 bases). CDR3 amino acids: CASSQAVWTDGSEKLFF. In nucleotides, the CDR3 is TGTGCCAGCAGCCAAGCGGTTTGGACAGACGGGAGTGAAAAACTGTTTTTT.